The T cell receptor beta chain under discussion was sequenced for a study of blood T cells in healthy people across ages. This clonotype was observed a handful of times. The antigen is not known. Peripheral blood, roughly 11 milliliters per donor, was collected. The CDR3 is made up of 17 amino acids. Germline V gene lookup returns CDR1 SGHRS and CDR2 YFSETQ. Between the trimmed V and J ends, which lost 1 base and 4 bases, there was a span of 20 bases. With a J-beta primer mix and a sample-barcoded 5' primer, a second PCR ran about 6 to 11 cycles. MiXCR, run by TCRdb on the 5' RACE reads, gives a single entry per CDR3 protein. The sample has about 810,000 distinct CDR3 sequences, around 36% seen once. Findings and caveats of the study: Fewer expanded clones and more diversity marked long-lived versus aged donors.

The origin of this receptor is a man aged 18 to 30 in good health. The sequencing sample was made of blood. The J gene is TRBJ1-1, the V gene TRBV5-1, with a weak D call TRBD1 (5 bases). The CDR3 reads CASSLRVVGVLRTEAFF. The CDR3 nucleotides read TGCGCCAGCAGCTTGAGGGTGGTAGGGGTTTTGCGCACTGAAGCTTTCTTT.